This entry features one TCR beta chain sequence. The entry originates in a study of preoperative IRX-2 immunotherapy in early breast cancer. Looked up from germline, CDR1 is SGHVS and CDR2 is FNYEAQ. The CDR3 loop spans 14 amino acids. The V and J ends lost 5 bases and 4 bases respectively, with 12 bases between them. Treatment: preoperative locoregional IRX-2 cytokine immunotherapy. TCRdb keeps only in-frame clones here, not all; method: immunoSEQ multiplex PCR. The sample consists of 90,000 to 100,000 clones, 70% to 90% of them appearing once. The clonotype comes from a human donor with breast cancer. This chain connects TRBV7-6 to TRBJ1-5; the D is unclear. The sequencing here drew on tumor tissue, taken after IRX-2 immunotherapy. The CDR3 coding sequence is TGTGCCAGCAGCGATTCGGGGTCAAATCAGCCCCAGCATTTT. Its translation: CASSDSGSNQPQHF.